These 17 T cell receptor beta chains came from one sample sequenced in a study of blood T cells in healthy people across ages (dated by TCRdb to the mid-2010s). Libraries were constructed by 5' RACE. The instrument given in TCRdb is Illumina HiSeq 2500. A second PCR of 7 to 11 cycles was performed with a sample-barcoded 5' primer and a J-beta primer mix. Using fastp at Q25 and MiXCR, TCRdb reprocessed the public reads and kept productive beta chains. A single entry per CDR3 protein holds the most common genes and DNA from its merged rows. This sample has about 1.7 million distinct CDR3 sequences in its table, and under 30% of those were observed once. Together, the top ten hold roughly 8% of the sample. The specimen was blood. The source of these receptors is a woman aged 25 to 39 in good health.

This clonotype has more than one count but fewer than ten. This sequence joins TRBV14 and TRBJ2-7; 10 bases match TRBD1. This CDR3 region has 15 residues. CDR1 is SGHDN and CDR2 is FVKESK in the germline V gene. With 4 bases clipped from V and 3 bases from J, the junction kept 6 bases outside the gene matches. The CDR3 nucleotides read TGTGCCAGCAGCCGCCCGGGACAGGGGAACTACGAGCAGTACTTC. Translation: CASSRPGQGNYEQYF.

The chain is built from TRBV6-1 and TRBJ2-7; D uncertain. Trimming pared 0 bases from V and 7 bases from J, leaving 10 bases between. The V gene's germline CDR1 is MNHNS and CDR2 SASEGT. The CDR3 has 13 residues. The CDR3 region is CASSEARRNEQYF. In DNA form, the CDR3 reads TGTGCCAGCAGTGAAGCCCGGCGAAATGAGCAGTACTTC.

This clonotype was recorded a few times. The chain uses TRBV5-1 and TRBJ2-5; TRBD2 agrees at 8 bases. The trim removed 1 base at V and 1 base at J, leaving 9 bases unmatched. Germline V gene lookup returns CDR1 SGHRS and CDR2 YFSETQ. The CDR3 extends over 17 amino acids. The CDR3 loop reads CASSLTVGGGTQETQYF. Here the CDR3 DNA reads TGCGCCAGCAGCTTGACGGTGGGCGGGGGGACCCAAGAGACCCAGTACTTC.

Only a few counts were recorded for this clonotype. The rearrangement links TRBV30 to TRBJ1-2; D possibly corresponds to TRBD1 (6 bases). Looked up from germline, CDR1 is GTSNPN and CDR2 is SVGIG (reference sequence). The germline V and J ends were trimmed by 3 bases and 7 bases, with 18 bases remaining between them. The CDR3 consists of 14 residues. CDR3 sequence (DNA): TGTGCCTGGAGCCAGGGGCACCTCTGGGGTGGCTACACCTTC. This sequence encodes CAWSQGHLWGGYTF.

This sequence joins TRBV29-1 and TRBJ2-1, with TRBD2 identical over 7 bases. From germline, CDR1 is SQVTM and CDR2 ANQGSEA. Germline trimming cut 5 bases from V and 2 bases from J; bases unmatched to any gene: 9. The CDR3 covers 15 residues. The CDR3 protein is CSVKLATPPYNEQFF. For the CDR3, the DNA is TGCAGCGTTAAACTAGCGACCCCTCCCTACAATGAGCAGTTCTTC.

This clonotype was detected only a few times. The junction departs from germline at one end; a sequencing error may be responsible. The chain couples TRBV7-9 to TRBJ2-7; maybe TRBD2 (6 bases). CDR1 is SEHNR, CDR2 FQNEAQ, per germline (reference sequence). CDR3 length equals 14 residues. The CDR3 sequence: CASSPRDRSYGQYF. The CDR3 coding sequence is TGTGCCAGCAGCCCGCGGGACCGATCCTACGGGCAGTACTTC.

The rearrangement joins TRBV5-1 to TRBJ1-3; the D gene is possibly TRBD1 (5 bases). V was shortened by 0 bases and J by 0 bases, with 10 bases between the two germline ends. This CDR3 comprises 16 residues. Germline CDR1 is SGHRS and CDR2 is YFSETQ. DNA for the CDR3: TGCGCCAGCAGCTTGGCCGCAGGGAGCTCTGGAAACACCATATATTTT. Its translation is CASSLAAGSSGNTIYF. The full variable domain, in which reference TRBV5-1 and TRBJ1-3 provide the parts outside the CDR3, is KAGVTQTPRYLIKTRGQQVTLSCSPISGHRSVSWYQQTPGQGLQFLFEYFSETQRNKGNFPGRFSGRQFSNSRSEMNVSTLELGDSALYLCASSLAAGSSGNTIYFGEGSWLTVV.

This clonotype was seen many times. V usage is TRBV28 and J usage is TRBJ2-7, with D possibly matching TRBD2 (5 bases). This CDR3 spans 15 amino acids. V gave up 7 bases and J gave up 3 bases, with 19 bases separating them. CDR1 and CDR2 from the germline V gene are MDHEN and SYDVKM. CDR3 DNA: TGTGCCAGCAATACTGGGTCCACGGGGAACTACGAGCAGTACTTC. Its translation is CASNTGSTGNYEQYF.

Points on this clonotype: This may arise from a read error, as a much more abundant clone is one base away. The chain recombines TRBV20-1 with TRBJ2-1; TRBD2 matches 12 bases. The length of the CDR3 is 13 residues. From germline, CDR1 is DFQATT and CDR2 SNEGSKA (reference sequence). The J segment lost 7 bases and the V segment lost 4 bases, leaving 2 bases of the junction unmatched. Here the CDR3 DNA reads TGCAGTGCTATAGGACTAGCGGGGAATGAGCAGTTCTTC. It is translated as CSAIGLAGNEQFF.

This clonotype was detected a few times. The chain has TRBV6-2 or TRBV6-3 and TRBJ2-5; 14 positions agree with TRBD2. Looked up from germline, CDR1 is MNHEY and CDR2 is SVGEGT. The V gene end was trimmed by 8 bases and the J gene end by 11 bases; junction bases not matched to a gene: 10. This CDR3 has 14 residues. The CDR3 sequence is CASSLRTSGRWQYF. DNA of the CDR3: TGTGCCAGCTCTCTACGGACTAGCGGGAGGTGGCAGTACTTC.

The V and J genes are TRBV6-6 and TRBJ2-1; D uncertain. TRBJ2-7 explains the end of the DNA better; the J call may be wrong. The length of the CDR3 is 13 residues. Germline values: CDR1 MNHNY, CDR2 SVGAGI (reference sequence). The CDR3 reads CASSPDLYNEQYF. In DNA form, the CDR3 reads TGTGCCAGCAGCCCGGACCTCTACAATGAGCAGTACTTC.

This clonotype was seen repeatedly, ten times or more. V is TRBV7-6 and J is TRBJ1-5; 9 bases are a match to TRBD1. The germline gives CDR1 SGHVS, CDR2 FNYEAQ. There are 16 residues in the CDR3. With 4 bases clipped from V and 6 bases from J, the junction kept 10 bases outside the gene matches. The CDR3 nucleotides are TGTGCCAGCAGCTACCGATTGGACAGGGGAATTCAGCCCCAGCATTTT. Translation gives CASSYRLDRGIQPQHF.

This sequence joins TRBV5-1 and TRBJ2-2, with 13 bases aligning to TRBD2. CDR1 and CDR2 from the germline V gene are SGHRS and YFSETQ. V lost 3 bases to trimming and J lost 4 bases; unmatched junction nucleotides: 6. The CDR3 spans 17 residues. The CDR3 DNA reads as TGCGCCAGCAGCTCTACTAGCGGGGGGGCCGCCACCGGGGAGCTGTTTTTT. This codes for CASSSTSGGAATGELFF.

A few counts support this clonotype. The chain uses TRBV25-1 and TRBJ2-4, with 9 nucleotides matching TRBD1. The CDR3 runs 13 residues. The germline V gene encodes CDR1 MGHDK and CDR2 SYGVNS. V was pared by 6 bases and J by 7 bases, with 4 bases of the junction left unmatched. CDR3 region: CASRQGAANIQYF. The DNA of the CDR3 is TGTGCCAGCAGACAGGGGGCTGCGAACATTCAGTACTTC.

The table lists this clonotype with a few counts. The chain is built from TRBV5-1 and TRBJ1-6; 7 nucleotides agree with TRBD1. This CDR3 contains 15 residues. Germline V gene data show CDR1 as SGHRS and CDR2 as YFSETQ. The V gene end was trimmed by 0 bases and the J gene end by 7 bases; junction bases not matched to a gene: 4. The CDR3 here is CASSLGDRTNSPLHF. The CDR3 nucleotides read TGCGCCAGCAGCTTGGGGGACAGAACGAATTCACCCCTCCACTTT.

V and J are TRBV19 and TRBJ2-6, with D tentatively TRBD1 (6 bases). Germline loops: CDR1 LNHDA, CDR2 SQIVND (reference sequence). The CDR3 is made up of 14 amino acids. V gave up 7 bases and J gave up 2 bases, with 9 bases separating them. The CDR3 loop is CASTTGTGANVLTF. CDR3 coding DNA: TGTGCCAGTACCACAGGGACTGGGGCCAACGTCCTGACTTTC.

The chain recombines TRBV5-1 with TRBJ2-1; D is uncertain. The V end was cut by 1 base, the J end by 6 bases, with 14 bases between. This CDR3 comprises 15 residues. Per germline, CDR1 SGHRS and CDR2 YFSETQ. CDR3 coding DNA: TGCGCCAGCAGCTTGCTCGGCGTGGGTTTCAATGAGCAGTTCTTC. Its translation is CASSLLGVGFNEQFF.